This TCR beta chain stems from a study of blood T cell repertoires in COVID-19. Produced via immunoSEQ multiplex PCR; TCRdb's table is partial and in-frame only. The profile shows about 98,000 clones, around 85% of them singletons. In germline, CDR1 is MNHEY, CDR2 SVGAGI. Trimming took 0 bases from V and 8 from J; bases not matched to a gene: 6. The CDR3 length is 15 residues. This receptor was taken from a woman aged 80 or over with acute or convalescent COVID-19. The source material was peripheral blood. J is TRBJ1-2 and V is TRBV6-5; 10 nucleotides line up with TRBD1. This CDR3 reads CASSYSRQGAEGYTF. The CDR3 region has the DNA TGTGCCAGCAGTTACTCCCGACAGGGGGCAGAAGGCTACACCTTC.